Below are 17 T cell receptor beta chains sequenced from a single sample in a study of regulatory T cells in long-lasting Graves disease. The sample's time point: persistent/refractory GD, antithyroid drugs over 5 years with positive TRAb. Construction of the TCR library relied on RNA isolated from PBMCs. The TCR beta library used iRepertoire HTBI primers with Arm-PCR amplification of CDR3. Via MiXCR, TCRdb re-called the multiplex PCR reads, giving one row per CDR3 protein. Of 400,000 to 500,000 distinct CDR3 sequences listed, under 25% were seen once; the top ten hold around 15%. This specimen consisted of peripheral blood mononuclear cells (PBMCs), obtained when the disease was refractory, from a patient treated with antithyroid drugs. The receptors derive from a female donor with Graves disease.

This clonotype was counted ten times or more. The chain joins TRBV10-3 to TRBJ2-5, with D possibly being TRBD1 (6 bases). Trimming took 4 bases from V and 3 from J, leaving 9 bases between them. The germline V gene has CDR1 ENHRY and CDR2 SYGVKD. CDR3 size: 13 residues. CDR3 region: CAISGRTEETQYF. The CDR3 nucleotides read TGTGCCATCAGTGGCAGGACAGAAGAGACCCAGTACTTC.

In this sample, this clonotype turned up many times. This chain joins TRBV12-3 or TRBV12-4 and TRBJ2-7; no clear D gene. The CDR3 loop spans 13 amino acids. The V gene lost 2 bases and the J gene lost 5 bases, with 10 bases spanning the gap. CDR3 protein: CASSLRAFDEQYF. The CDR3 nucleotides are TGTGCCAGCAGTTTACGGGCCTTCGACGAGCAGTACTTC.

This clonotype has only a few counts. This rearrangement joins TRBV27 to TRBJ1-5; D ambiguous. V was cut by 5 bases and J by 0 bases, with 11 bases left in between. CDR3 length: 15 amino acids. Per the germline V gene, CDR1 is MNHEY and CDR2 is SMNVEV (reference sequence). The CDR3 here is CASSAEGGSNQPQHF. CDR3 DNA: TGTGCCAGCAGTGCCGAGGGTGGTAGCAATCAGCCCCAGCATTTT.

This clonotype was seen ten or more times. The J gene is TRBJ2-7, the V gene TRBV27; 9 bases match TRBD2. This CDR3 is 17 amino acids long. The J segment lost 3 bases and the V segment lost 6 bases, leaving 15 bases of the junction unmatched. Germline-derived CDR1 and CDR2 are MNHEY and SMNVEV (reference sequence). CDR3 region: CASSHPPRLAASYEQYF. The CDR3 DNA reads TGTGCCAGCAGCCACCCGCCTCGACTAGCGGCTAGCTACGAGCAGTACTTC.

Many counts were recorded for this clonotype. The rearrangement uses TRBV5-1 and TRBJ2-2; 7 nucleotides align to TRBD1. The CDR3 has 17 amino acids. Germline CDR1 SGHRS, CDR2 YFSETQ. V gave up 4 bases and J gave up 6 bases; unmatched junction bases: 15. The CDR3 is CASSPRLRQGLSGELFF. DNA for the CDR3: TGCGCCAGCAGCCCCCGGTTGAGACAGGGCTTGTCCGGGGAGCTGTTTTTT.

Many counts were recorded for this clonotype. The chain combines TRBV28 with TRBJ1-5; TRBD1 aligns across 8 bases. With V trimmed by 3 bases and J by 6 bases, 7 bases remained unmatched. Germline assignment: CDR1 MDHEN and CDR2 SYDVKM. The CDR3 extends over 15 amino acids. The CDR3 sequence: CASSLNRGFGQPQHF. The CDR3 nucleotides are TGTGCCAGCAGTTTGAACAGGGGGTTTGGTCAGCCCCAGCATTTT.

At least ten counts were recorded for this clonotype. In DNA form, the CDR3 reads TGTGCCAGCAGTGCGACTAGCCAAGGTACCGGGGAGCTGTTTTTT. Encoded protein: CASSATSQGTGELFF. V gene TRBV2 combines with J gene TRBJ2-2; 7 nucleotides match TRBD2. The germline V gene has CDR1 SNHLY and CDR2 FYNNEI. CDR3 size: 15 residues. V shed 4 bases, J shed 5 bases, and the junction held 7 bases outside the gene matches.

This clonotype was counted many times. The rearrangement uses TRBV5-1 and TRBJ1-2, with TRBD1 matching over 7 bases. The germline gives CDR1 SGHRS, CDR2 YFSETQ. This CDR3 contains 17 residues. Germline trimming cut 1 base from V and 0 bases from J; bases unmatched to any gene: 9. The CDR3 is CASSLTTGQMSNYGYTF. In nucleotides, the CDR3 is TGCGCCAGCAGCTTGACAACGGGACAGATGTCTAACTATGGCTACACCTTC.

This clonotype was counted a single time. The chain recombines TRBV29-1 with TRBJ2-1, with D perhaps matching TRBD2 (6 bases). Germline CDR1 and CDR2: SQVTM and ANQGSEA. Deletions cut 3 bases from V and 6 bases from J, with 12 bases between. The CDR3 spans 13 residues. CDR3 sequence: CSVEDYVSNEQFF. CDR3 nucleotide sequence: TGCAGCGTTGAGGACTATGTGTCCAATGAGCAGTTCTTC.

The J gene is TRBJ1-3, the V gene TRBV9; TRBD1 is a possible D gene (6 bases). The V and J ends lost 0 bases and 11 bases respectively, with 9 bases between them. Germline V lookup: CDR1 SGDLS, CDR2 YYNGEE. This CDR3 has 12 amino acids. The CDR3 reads CASSVEGGSIYF. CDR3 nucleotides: TGTGCCAGCAGCGTAGAGGGGGGATCCATATATTTT.

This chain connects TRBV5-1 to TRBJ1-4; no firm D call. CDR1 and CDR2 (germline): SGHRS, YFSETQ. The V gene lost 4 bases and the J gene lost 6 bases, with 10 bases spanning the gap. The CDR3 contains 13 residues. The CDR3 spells CASSQTVDEKLFF. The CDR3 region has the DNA TGCGCCAGCAGCCAGACGGTGGATGAAAAACTGTTTTTT.

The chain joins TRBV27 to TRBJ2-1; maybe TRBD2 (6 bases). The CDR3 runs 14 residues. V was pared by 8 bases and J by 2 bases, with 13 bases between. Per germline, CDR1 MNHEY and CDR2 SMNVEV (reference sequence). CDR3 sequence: CASGFGGTYNEQFF. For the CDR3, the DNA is TGTGCCAGCGGCTTCGGGGGAACCTACAATGAGCAGTTCTTC.

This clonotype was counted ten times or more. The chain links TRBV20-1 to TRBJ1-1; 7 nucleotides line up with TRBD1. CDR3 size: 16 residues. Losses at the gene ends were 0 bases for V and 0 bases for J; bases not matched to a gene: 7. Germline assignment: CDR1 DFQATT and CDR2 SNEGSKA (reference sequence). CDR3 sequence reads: CSARESQGGMNTEAFF. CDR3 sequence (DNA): TGCAGTGCTAGAGAATCCCAGGGGGGCATGAACACTGAAGCTTTCTTT.

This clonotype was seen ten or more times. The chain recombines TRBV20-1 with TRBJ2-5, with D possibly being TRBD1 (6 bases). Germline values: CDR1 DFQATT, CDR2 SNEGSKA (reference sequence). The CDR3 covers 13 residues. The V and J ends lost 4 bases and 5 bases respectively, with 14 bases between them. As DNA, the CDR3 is TGCAGTGCTAACAGGGTTACTGAGGAGACCCAGTACTTC. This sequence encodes CSANRVTEETQYF.

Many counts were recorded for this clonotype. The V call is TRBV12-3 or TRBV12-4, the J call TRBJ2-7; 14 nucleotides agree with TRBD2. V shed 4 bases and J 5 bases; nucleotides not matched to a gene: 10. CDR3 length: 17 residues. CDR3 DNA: TGTGCCAGCAGTTCGTCGGGACTAGCGGGAGTAATCAACGAGCAGTACTTC. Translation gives CASSSSGLAGVINEQYF.

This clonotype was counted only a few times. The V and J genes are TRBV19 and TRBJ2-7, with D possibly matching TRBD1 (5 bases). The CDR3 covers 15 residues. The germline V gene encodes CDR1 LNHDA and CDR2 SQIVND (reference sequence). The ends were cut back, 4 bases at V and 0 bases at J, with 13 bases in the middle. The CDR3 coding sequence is TGTGCCAGTAGTACGACAGCAGATCCCTCCTACGAGCAGTACTTC. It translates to CASSTTADPSYEQYF.

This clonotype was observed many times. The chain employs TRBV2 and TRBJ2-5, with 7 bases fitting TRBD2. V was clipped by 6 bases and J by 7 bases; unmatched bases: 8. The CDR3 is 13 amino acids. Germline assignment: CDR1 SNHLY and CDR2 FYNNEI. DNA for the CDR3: TGTGCCAGCAGGGGGACTACCGGGGGGACCCAGTACTTC. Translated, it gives CASRGTTGGTQYF.